This TCR beta chain came from a study of T cell repertoires in cytomegalovirus infection. General study findings and limits: The cumulative frequency of public TCR beta families identified carriers of CMV plus the relevant HLA. CMV-specific HLA-C-restricted TCR beta clonotypes dominated the ex vivo response.

The CDR3 has 11 amino acids. The germline V gene encodes CDR1 DFQATT and CDR2 SNEGSKA (reference sequence). V shed 7 bases and J shed 0 bases, with 7 bases lying between them. TCRdb passed the reads through MiXCR, listing each CDR3 protein once. The sample yields under 850,000 distinct CDR3 sequences, around a third seen once. To note about this clonotype: The antigen remains unidentified.

The sequencing used cultured PBMCs, collected from culture after CMV antigen stimulation. The receptor was derived from a human donor in good health (CMV status not recorded). Some clones in this sample may be carry-over from other donors' samples. The V call is TRBV20-1, the J call TRBJ2-7, with D perhaps TRBD2 (5 bases). CDR3 sequence reads: CSVLVSYEQYF. CDR3 DNA sequence: TGCAGTGTACTAGTCTCCTACGAGCAGTACTTC.